The sequence of this TCR beta chain was determined in a study of T cell responses to AZD1222 COVID-19 vaccine listed by TCRdb under 2021. In the study overall: A total of 233 trial participants underwent TCR sequencing, of whom 200 to 220 received two doses of AZD1222 and some 25 received two doses of the MenACWY control vaccine. Enrollment into the trials was organized by age into subgroups of 18-55, 56-69 and 70-plus years, and those subgroups contained around 150, 28 and 57 TCR-sequenced participants, respectively.

As to this clone: No antigen is known for it. Base qualities were left out, and no much larger clone turns up one base away.

Results the study describes overall, beyond this receptor: Epitopes outside the regions mutated in the B.1.351 and B.1.1.7 variants were reportedly recognized by nearly half of the unique spike-specific TCRs. Because no day 14 peak-response samples were available, the repertoires could be characterized only after the peak T cell response. Most participants were white British and females outnumbered males, and the authors suggested that clonal diversity may have been underestimated. After two AZD1222 doses, spike-specific TCR breadth and depth were significantly higher than at day 0 and than in MenACWY recipients. Conclusions about previously exposed vaccinees were limited because only six AZD1222 recipients were SARS-CoV-2 seropositive at baseline. CD4 TCRs associated with the vaccine covered the entire spike protein, and the dominant responses were in regions 160-218 and 743-854. In the small 56-69-year group, the increase in depth fell short of significance, most likely because of low power.

CDR1 and CDR2 are read off the germline V gene (reference sequence) as SGHNT and YYREEE. There are 17 amino acids in the CDR3, from cysteine to phenylalanine inclusive. Of the read, only the CDR3 DNA is kept; its 51 bases are in frame from base 1. Germline trimming: 1 base from V, 4 bases from J; junction bases outside gene matches: 6. The CDR3 regions of human TCRbeta chains were analyzed by immunosequencing. In the paper's pipeline: Repertoire TCRs were matched against a reference library of SARS-CoV-2-specific TCRs generated with the MIRA antigen-specificity platform. Breadth meant the fraction of unique TCRs that were SARS-CoV-2-associated, whereas depth meant the fraction of total T cells that were SARS-CoV-2-associated. Using the MIRA data, each spike-specific TCR was assigned both to the spike region to which the TCR was reactive and to a CD4 or CD8 class. Log10-transformed breadth and depth values were compared by one-way ANOVA with Sidak's multiple comparisons tests. Here the immuneACCESS table is served through TCRdb, limited to in-frame sequences with V and J called. Missing clones are a known gap in these copies; in checked studies unresolved V genes cover under half, and the rest lacks a known reason. V, J and clone size derive from that table, while D and trimming were established from the DNA sequence. In all, the sample holds 110,000 to 150,000 clones, and roughly 93% of those were seen once. In total, the top ten clones hold about 1.8% of the sample.

According to the study, the label for this sample's time point signals: about 28 days (+/-7) after the second vaccine dose. AZD1222 recipients with second doses at about 4 weeks or about 12 weeks were pooled, because spike-specific TCR depth and breadth did not differ between schedules. Vaccinee samples were obtained from the UK trials COV001 and COV002, which included a single-blind randomized controlled phase 2/3 trial of AZD1222 (ChAdOx1 nCoV-19) in healthy adults. For TCRbeta chain sequencing, PBMC samples from trial participants were taken at day 0 and at day 28 after the second dose. The starting material was peripheral blood, obtained 28 days after the second AZD1222 dose. The receptor chain draws on TRBV5-4 and TRBJ2-2; 11 bases in between match TRBD2. The TCR sequence derives from an adult who received the AZD1222 COVID-19 vaccine. The nucleotides read TGTGCCAGCAGCTTGTATAGCGGGAGGGCCGGCACCGGGGAGCTGTTTTTT. Translated, this gives CASSLYSGRAGTGELFF.